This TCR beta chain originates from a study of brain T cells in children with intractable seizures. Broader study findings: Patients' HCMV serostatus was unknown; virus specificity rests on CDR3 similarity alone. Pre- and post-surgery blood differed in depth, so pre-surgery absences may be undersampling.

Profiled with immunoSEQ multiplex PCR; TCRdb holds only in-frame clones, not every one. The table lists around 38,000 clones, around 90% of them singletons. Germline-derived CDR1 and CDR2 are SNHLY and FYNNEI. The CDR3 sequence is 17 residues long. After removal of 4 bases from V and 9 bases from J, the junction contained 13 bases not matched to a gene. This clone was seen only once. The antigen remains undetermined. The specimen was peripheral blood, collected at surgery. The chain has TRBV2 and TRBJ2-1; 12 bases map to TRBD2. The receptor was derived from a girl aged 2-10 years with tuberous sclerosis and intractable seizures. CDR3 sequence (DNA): TGTGCCAGCAGTGCCCCATTCCTAGCGGGGGGGCAGGGTGAGCAGTTCTTC. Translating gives CASSAPFLAGGQGEQFF.